The 24 T cell receptor beta chains presented below share a single source sample, sequenced in a study of cytomegalovirus exposure and HLA in healthy donors. PCR amplification relied on 60 Vbeta primers (plus 13 Jbeta primers). The protocol was immunoSEQ multiplex PCR, while the TCRdb copy is restricted to in-frame clones and leaves out a portion. In the table there are under 200,000 clones, roughly 79% of which are singletons. The sequenced material came from PBMCs. The receptors come from a woman under 40 in good health and CMV-seropositive.

The rearrangement joins TRBV7-2 to TRBJ2-7; maybe TRBD2 (5 bases). This CDR3 is 15 amino acids long. The V end lost 5 bases, the J end lost 2 bases, and 16 bases lay between the germline ends. The V gene's germline CDR1 is SGHTA and CDR2 FQGNSA. In DNA, the CDR3 is TGTGCCAGCAGCCTCCTCGGGTACGGGACCTACGAGCAGTACTTC. It encodes CASSLLGYGTYEQYF.

In its sample, this clone was seen once. This chain joins TRBV6-5 and TRBJ2-7, with D perhaps TRBD2 (6 bases). Trimming stripped 0 bases from V and 3 bases from J, with 15 bases between. The CDR3 has 16 residues. Germline CDR1 is MNHEY and CDR2 is SVGAGI. CDR3 region: CASSYSTGEVRYEQYF. CDR3 bases: TGTGCCAGCAGTTACTCGACGGGGGAAGTACGCTACGAGCAGTACTTC.

On this clone itself: Other DNA sequences of this sample code for an identical CDR3. The chain links TRBV7-9 to TRBJ1-5; 7 nucleotides align to TRBD1. The CDR3 is made up of 14 amino acids. Germline V gene sequence: CDR1 SEHNR, CDR2 FQNEAQ (reference sequence). After removal of 5 bases from V and 1 base from J, the junction contained 2 bases not matched to a gene. The CDR3 DNA follows: TGTGCCAGCAGCGTGGGACAGAGCAATCAGCCCCAGCATTTT. Protein: CASSVGQSNQPQHF.

This chain connects TRBV2 to TRBJ2-3, with TRBD2 matching 8 bases. The germline CDR1 and CDR2 sequences are SNHLY and FYNNEI. CDR3 length: 15 residues. With 5 bases clipped from V and 2 bases from J, the junction kept 6 bases outside the gene matches. For the CDR3, the DNA is TGTGCCAGCAGTAGTGCCGGGAGGGTCACAGATACGCAGTATTTT. Translating it yields CASSSAGRVTDTQYF.

The chain carries TRBV5-5 and TRBJ2-3; 9 bases agree with TRBD1. Germline V lookup: CDR1 SGHKS, CDR2 YYEKEE (reference sequence). V lost 2 bases and J lost 0; bases outside the gene matches: 4. The CDR3 length is 16 residues. CDR3 in amino acids: CASSFGTGSSTDTQYF. DNA for the CDR3: TGTGCCAGCAGCTTCGGGACAGGGTCTAGCACAGATACGCAGTATTTT.

The chain recombines TRBV29-1 with TRBJ2-1; no clear D gene. The CDR3 sequence is 13 residues long. Trimming took 8 bases from V and 7 from J, leaving 18 bases between them. Per germline, CDR1 SQVTM and CDR2 ANQGSEA. The CDR3 spells CSPVAARSNEQFF. The CDR3 region has the DNA TGCAGCCCGGTAGCAGCGCGGTCAAATGAGCAGTTCTTC.

The chain employs TRBV4-3 and TRBJ2-1, with 8 nucleotides matching TRBD1. J gave up 0 bases and V 0 bases, and 4 bases lay outside the gene matches. Germline V lookup: CDR1 LGHNA, CDR2 YSLEER. The length of the CDR3 is 17 residues. The CDR3 region has the DNA TGCGCCAGCAGCCAAGATGGGGACAGGAGCTCCTACAATGAGCAGTTCTTC. Translated: CASSQDGDRSSYNEQFF.

The gene calls are TRBV30 and TRBJ1-1, with 7 nucleotides matching TRBD1. The CDR3 spans 12 residues. The V segment lost 5 bases and the J segment 0 bases; nucleotides outside the gene matches: 0. In germline, CDR1 is GTSNPN, CDR2 SVGIG (reference sequence). The CDR3 loop reads CAWDRVNTEAFF. DNA of the CDR3: TGTGCCTGGGACAGGGTGAACACTGAAGCTTTCTTT.

This sequence joins TRBV7-2 and TRBJ2-7; D is unresolved. CDR3 size: 12 residues. Germline V gives CDR1 SGHTA, CDR2 FQGNSA. The germline V and J ends were trimmed by 8 bases and 0 bases, with 8 bases remaining between them. The CDR3 nucleotides read TGTGCCAGCCTAGTAAGCTCCTACGAGCAGTACTTC. It yields the protein CASLVSSYEQYF.

The chain joins TRBV9 to TRBJ2-7, with D perhaps TRBD1 (6 bases). CDR1 is SGDLS, CDR2 YYNGEE, per germline. Trimming took off 0 bases at V and 3 bases at J, with 16 bases between the two ends. The CDR3 is made up of 16 amino acids. The CDR3: CASSVASGGPSYEQYF. CDR3 DNA sequence: TGTGCCAGCAGCGTAGCCTCTGGGGGCCCCAGCTACGAGCAGTACTTC. Variable domain in full (rest from reference TRBV9 and TRBJ2-7): DSGVTQTPKHLITATGQRVTLRCSPRSGDLSVYWYQQSLDQGLQFLIQYYNGEERAKGNILERFSAQQFPDLHSELNLSSLELGDSALYFCASSVASGGPSYEQYFGPGTRLTVT.

The CDR3 DNA reads TGTGCCAGCAGCTTAGTGGCAGGATACGGCTACACCTTC. Its translation is CASSLVAGYGYTF. The rearrangement links TRBV7-2 to TRBJ1-2; D is ambiguous. V shed 1 base and J shed 8 bases, with 11 bases lying between them. This CDR3 is 13 amino acids long. Germline V gene data show CDR1 as SGHTA and CDR2 as FQGNSA.

The V and J genes are TRBV7-9 and TRBJ2-2, with 12 bases that match TRBD1. The junction had 9 bases not matched to a gene; V was cut back by 4 bases and J by 6 bases. The germline V gene has CDR1 SEHNR and CDR2 FQNEAQ (reference sequence). The CDR3 consists of 17 residues. CDR3 residues: CASSSRWDRGRPGELFF. As DNA, the CDR3 is TGTGCCAGCAGCTCGCGATGGGACAGGGGGCGGCCCGGGGAGCTGTTTTTT.

This clone has only a few counts. This chain uses TRBV9 with TRBJ2-7, with 8 bases aligning to TRBD1. Trimming took 0 bases from V and 6 from J; bases not matched to a gene: 5. CDR3 length: 14 residues. In germline, CDR1 is SGDLS, CDR2 YYNGEE. This CDR3 reads CASSVGAGGGEQYF. The CDR3 region has the DNA TGTGCCAGCAGCGTAGGTGCAGGGGGCGGCGAGCAGTACTTC. The variable domain in full, completed from reference TRBV9 and TRBJ2-7, reads DSGVTQTPKHLITATGQRVTLRCSPRSGDLSVYWYQQSLDQGLQFLIQYYNGEERAKGNILERFSAQQFPDLHSELNLSSLELGDSALYFCASSVGAGGGEQYFGPGTRLTVT.

This clone turned up a few times. The genes are TRBV27 and TRBJ2-7, with 13 bases aligning to TRBD2. This CDR3 comprises 17 residues. V lost 5 bases and J lost 1; bases outside the gene matches: 8. Germline assignment: CDR1 MNHEY and CDR2 SMNVEV (reference sequence). Written as DNA, the CDR3 is TGTGCCAGCAGTACCCGTGGGGGACTAGCGGGATCCTACGAGCAGTACTTC. It specifies CASSTRGGLAGSYEQYF.

The chain links TRBV28 to TRBJ1-5, with D hard to call. Germline V gene sequence: CDR1 MDHEN, CDR2 SYDVKM. This CDR3 region has 13 residues. Trimming cost V 6 bases and J 4 bases, with 10 bases left between them. CDR3 sequence reads: CASRDLRNQPQHF. The CDR3 coding sequence is TGTGCCAGCAGGGACTTAAGGAATCAGCCCCAGCATTTT.

CDR3 bases: TGTGCCAGCAGTGGTCAGGGGGCGGGAGCCTACGAGCAGTACTTC. Its translation is CASSGQGAGAYEQYF. This chain connects TRBV28 to TRBJ2-7; D is possibly TRBD1 (8 bases). CDR3 length: 15 residues. The germline V gene has CDR1 MDHEN and CDR2 SYDVKM. Trimming pared 5 bases from V and 2 bases from J, leaving 16 bases between.

This chain connects TRBV6-6 to TRBJ2-1, with 10 bases aligning to TRBD2. The length of the CDR3 is 16 residues. Germline assignment: CDR1 MNHNY and CDR2 SVGAGI (reference sequence). Germline trimming cut 5 bases from V and 7 bases from J; bases unmatched to any gene: 11. The DNA for the CDR3 is TGTGCCAGCAGTGGGGCGGGAGCGGGAGGGCTAAATGAGCAGTTCTTC. It yields the protein CASSGAGAGGLNEQFF.

This clone has a single count. The rearrangement joins TRBV11-2 to TRBJ1-1, with 9 positions matching TRBD1. Germline loops: CDR1 SGHAT, CDR2 FQNNGV. The CDR3 is 15 amino acids. The trim removed 2 bases at V and 1 base at J, leaving 2 bases unmatched. The CDR3, as DNA: TGTGCCAGCAGCTTACGGGGACAGGGGAACACTGAAGCTTTCTTT. Its translation: CASSLRGQGNTEAFF.

The chain employs TRBV5-1 and TRBJ2-5; 10 bases match TRBD2. Germline CDR1 SGHRS, CDR2 YFSETQ. V lost 0 bases to trimming and J lost 5 bases; unmatched junction nucleotides: 7. There are 16 residues in the CDR3. Written as DNA, the CDR3 is TGCGCCAGCAGCTTGGAAGGGACTAGCGTGAGGGAGACCCAGTACTTC. As protein: CASSLEGTSVRETQYF.

The rearrangement joins TRBV15 to TRBJ2-7; 7 nucleotides match TRBD1. V lost 3 bases, J lost 7 bases, and 9 bases stayed unmatched. The CDR3 length is 14 residues. In germline, CDR1 is LNHNV, CDR2 YYDKDF (reference sequence). Written as DNA, the CDR3 is TGTGCCACCAGCAGCCGGGACAGAGCTCGGGAGCAGTACTTC. Translated, it gives CATSSRDRAREQYF.

The chain recombines TRBV4-2 with TRBJ2-4, with D tentatively TRBD2 (5 bases). The CDR3 covers 19 residues. V lost 1 base, J lost 0 bases, and 19 bases lay in between. CDR1 and CDR2 from the germline V gene are LGHNA and YNFKEQ. CDR3 loop: CASSQGGSGLFLAKNIQYF. The CDR3 nucleotides read TGTGCCAGCAGCCAAGGAGGGAGCGGACTGTTTTTAGCCAAAAACATTCAGTACTTC.

On this clone itself: One end of the junction is discordant with germline, which a read error may explain. This chain connects TRBV11-2 to TRBJ1-1; a possible D gene is TRBD1 (5 bases). Germline V gives CDR1 SGHAT, CDR2 FQNNGV. The CDR3 is 14 residues long. DNA for the CDR3: TGTGCCAGCACCTTATTCCGCTCCCAGGGAAGAGCTTTCTTT. Its protein is CASTLFRSQGRAFF.

Concerning this clone itself: The identical CDR3 is also encoded by other nucleotide sequences in the sample. DNA of the CDR3: TGCGCCAGCAGCTTGGAAACACCCAACTATGGCTACACCTTC. Translating gives CASSLETPNYGYTF. The chain recombines TRBV5-1 with TRBJ1-2; D is unresolved. Germline V lookup: CDR1 SGHRS, CDR2 YFSETQ. The CDR3 totals 14 residues. V was trimmed by 0 bases and J by 2 bases, leaving 8 bases between them.

The V gene is TRBV30, the J gene TRBJ1-3, with D maybe TRBD1 (6 bases). CDR1 is GTSNPN, CDR2 SVGIG, per germline (reference sequence). V shed 5 bases and J shed 3 bases, with 11 bases lying between them. The CDR3 covers 13 residues. CDR3 bases: TGTGCCTGGTCCCCGGACAGTGGAAACACCATATATTTT. Amino acid sequence: CAWSPDSGNTIYF.